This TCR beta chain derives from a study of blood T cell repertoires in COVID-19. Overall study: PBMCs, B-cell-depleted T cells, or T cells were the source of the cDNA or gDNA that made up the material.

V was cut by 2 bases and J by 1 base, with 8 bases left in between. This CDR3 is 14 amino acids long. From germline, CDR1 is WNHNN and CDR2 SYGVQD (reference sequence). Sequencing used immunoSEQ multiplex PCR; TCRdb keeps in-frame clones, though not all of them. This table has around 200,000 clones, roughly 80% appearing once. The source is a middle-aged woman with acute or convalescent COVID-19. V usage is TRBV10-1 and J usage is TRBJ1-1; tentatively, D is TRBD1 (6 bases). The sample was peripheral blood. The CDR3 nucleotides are TGCGCCAGCAGTGAGCCAGGGGAGAACACTGAAGCTTTCTTT. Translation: CASSEPGENTEAFF.